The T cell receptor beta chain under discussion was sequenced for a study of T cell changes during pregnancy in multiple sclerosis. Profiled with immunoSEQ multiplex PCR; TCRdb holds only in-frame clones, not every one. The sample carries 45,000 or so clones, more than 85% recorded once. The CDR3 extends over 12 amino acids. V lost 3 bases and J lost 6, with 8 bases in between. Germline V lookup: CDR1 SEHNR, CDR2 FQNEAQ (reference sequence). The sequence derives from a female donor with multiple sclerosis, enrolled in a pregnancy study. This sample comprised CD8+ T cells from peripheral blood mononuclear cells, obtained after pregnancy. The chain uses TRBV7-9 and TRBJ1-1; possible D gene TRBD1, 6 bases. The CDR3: CASSFGGPEAFF. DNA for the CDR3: TGTGCCAGCAGCTTCGGGGGGCCTGAAGCTTTCTTT.